These 13 T cell receptor beta chains were sequenced from one sample in a study of cytomegalovirus exposure and HLA in healthy donors listed by TCRdb under 2017. Library generation was performed with the immunoSEQ multiplex PCR assay. A mixture of 60 forward primers for TCR Vbeta segments and 13 reverse primers for TCR Jbeta segments was used in the multiplex PCR. Drawn from immuneACCESS, this table holds only the in-frame rearrangements with V and J called that TCRdb kept. Clones are partly lost; checked studies trace under half to an unresolved V gene and leave the rest unexplained. This sample lists 110,000 or so clones; about four fifths were detected once. The ten largest clones represent approximately 2.7% of the sample. Specimen: PBMCs. The receptors originated from a woman younger than 30 in good health and CMV-seronegative.

The chain uses TRBV4-1 and TRBJ2-1; 10 nucleotides match TRBD2. Trimming at V came to 1 base and at J to 6 bases, leaving 15 bases not matched to a gene. CDR3 size: 19 residues. Germline values: CDR1 MGHRA, CDR2 YSYEKL. The CDR3 DNA follows: TGCGCCAGCAGCCAAGCCAAGGGGGCCTCAGCGGGAGGGGCCAATGAGCAGTTCTTC. It specifies CASSQAKGASAGGANEQFF.

V usage is TRBV5-6 and J usage is TRBJ2-1; D not certain. Germline CDR1 reads SGHDT; CDR2 reads YYEEEE. The V end lost 4 bases, the J end lost 13 bases, and 15 bases lay between the germline ends. CDR3 length equals 12 residues. CDR3 sequence reads: CASSSRLGDQFF. CDR3 DNA: TGTGCCAGCAGCAGTCGATTGGGCGATCAGTTCTTC.

This clone appeared a few times. The chain is built from TRBV2 and TRBJ1-1; 9 positions match TRBD1. This CDR3 has 15 residues. The ends lost 6 bases at V and 5 bases at J; junction bases unmatched: 10. Germline values: CDR1 SNHLY, CDR2 FYNNEI. This CDR3 reads CASRAESGTGTEAFF. The CDR3 DNA reads as TGTGCCAGCAGGGCTGAATCCGGGACAGGGACTGAAGCTTTCTTT. Variable domain in full (rest from reference TRBV2 and TRBJ1-1): EPEVTQTPSHQVTQMGQEVILRCVPISNHLYFYWYRQILGQKVEFLVSFYNNEISEKSEIFDDQFSVERPDGSNFTLKIRSTKLEDSAMYFCASRAESGTGTEAFFGQGTRLTVV.

The chain recombines TRBV10-3 with TRBJ1-3; D is perhaps TRBD1 (6 bases). This CDR3 region has 14 residues. The V and J ends lost 2 bases and 5 bases respectively, with 10 bases between them. The germline gives CDR1 ENHRY, CDR2 SYGVKD. The DNA of the CDR3 is TGTGCCATCAGTGAGCAGGGGTGGAGAAACACCATATATTTT. Its protein is CAISEQGWRNTIYF.

This chain joins TRBV5-4 and TRBJ1-2; TRBD1 is a possible D gene (5 bases). The CDR3 contains 16 residues. The ends were cut back, 2 bases at V and 2 bases at J, with 16 bases in the middle. Germline V lookup: CDR1 SGHNT, CDR2 YYREEE (reference sequence). Here the CDR3 reads CASSFSLDRSNYGYTF. In DNA form, the CDR3 reads TGTGCCAGCAGCTTTTCCCTCGACAGATCAAACTATGGCTACACCTTC.

The rearrangement joins TRBV7-2 to TRBJ1-1; 8 bases align to TRBD1. The CDR3 length is 14 residues. The germline CDR1 and CDR2 sequences are SGHTA and FQGNSA. The ends lost 5 bases at V and 3 bases at J; junction bases unmatched: 5. The CDR3, as DNA: TGTGCCAGCAGCGCACAGGGGGGAGACACTGAAGCTTTCTTT. Residues: CASSAQGGDTEAFF.

The J gene is TRBJ2-4, the V gene TRBV2, with 9 bases lining up with TRBD2. The CDR3 extends over 16 amino acids. CDR1 is SNHLY, CDR2 FYNNEI, per germline. V dropped 4 bases and J dropped 7; count of bases not matched to a gene: 11. CDR3 coding DNA: TGTGCCAGCAGTGGATCTAGCGGGATGAGTGGGAACATTCAGTACTTC. This codes for CASSGSSGMSGNIQYF.

The CDR3 sequence is CASSLGTSGSGTDTQYF. CDR3 nucleotide sequence: TGTGCCAGCTCACTTGGGACTAGCGGGTCAGGCACAGATACGCAGTATTTT. This chain uses TRBV18 with TRBJ2-3, with TRBD2 matching over 12 bases. Germline trimming cut 4 bases from V and 1 base from J; bases unmatched to any gene: 6. This CDR3 is 17 amino acids long. Germline V CDR1 and CDR2: KGHSH, LQKENI.

The chain joins TRBV5-1 to TRBJ2-3; the D is unclear. Trimming removed 9 bases at V and 4 bases at J, with 12 bases between. The CDR3 extends over 12 amino acids. CDR1 is SGHRS, CDR2 YFSETQ, per germline. The CDR3 sequence: CATRMNADTQYF. DNA of the CDR3: TGCGCCACTAGGATGAACGCAGATACGCAGTATTTT.

The genes are TRBV15 and TRBJ2-7, with 10 bases lining up with TRBD1. The germline V gene has CDR1 LNHNV and CDR2 YYDKDF (reference sequence). V trimming: 3 bases; J trimming: 6 bases; junction bases outside the gene matches: 11. The CDR3 runs to 16 residues. In DNA form, the CDR3 reads TGTGCCACCAGCAGCAACTTAGGGACAGGGGATGTCGAGCAGTACTTC. This sequence encodes CATSSNLGTGDVEQYF.

This chain links TRBV7-2 with TRBJ2-2, with D maybe TRBD1 (5 bases). Germline loops: CDR1 SGHTA, CDR2 FQGNSA. CDR3 length equals 14 residues. The V end was cut by 4 bases, the J end by 5 bases, with 11 bases between. This CDR3 is CASSSQGLTGELFF. CDR3 nucleotides: TGTGCCAGCAGCTCCCAGGGTCTAACCGGGGAGCTGTTTTTT. The variable domain in full, with the rest retrieved from reference TRBV7-2 and TRBJ2-2, is GAGVSQSPSNKVTEKGKDVELRCDPISGHTALYWYRQSLGQGLEFLIYFQGNSAPDKSGLPSDRFSAERTGGSVSTLTIQRTQQEDSAVYLCASSSQGLTGELFFGEGSRLTVL.

Regarding this clone: The junction and the germline gene differ at one end; a read error may be behind it. J is TRBJ1-5 and V is TRBV12-5; TRBD1 agrees at 8 bases. This CDR3 has 19 residues. In germline, CDR1 is LGHNT, CDR2 FRNRAP. The CDR3 DNA reads as TGTGCTAGTGGTTTGGTGGCAGGGGGCGTTTTAGTTAGCGATCAGCCCCAGCATTTT. Its translation is CASGLVAGGVLVSDQPQHF.

The genes are TRBV28 and TRBJ2-1; D not resolved. The germline V gene encodes CDR1 MDHEN and CDR2 SYDVKM. Trimming removed 5 bases at V and 14 bases at J, with 13 bases between. CDR3 length: 11 amino acids. This chain's CDR3 is CASSHKLREFF. DNA for the CDR3: TGTGCCAGCAGTCATAAACTACGGGAGTTCTTC. The whole variable domain, filled in from reference TRBV28 and TRBJ2-1, reads DVKVTQSSRYLVKRTGEKVFLECVQDMDHENMFWYRQDPGLGLRLIYFSYDVKMKEKGDIPEGYSVSREKKERFSLILESASTNQTSMYLCASSHKLREFFGPGTRLTVL.